These 3 T cell receptor beta chains share one sample of origin, sequenced in a study of blood T cell repertoires in COVID-19. The protocol was immunoSEQ multiplex PCR, while the TCRdb copy is restricted to in-frame clones and leaves out a portion. The sample records about 310,000 clones, roughly 89% being singletons. The sequencing input was peripheral blood. These receptor sequences come from a middle-aged woman with COVID-19, enrolled during active disease.

This clone was counted only a few times. The rearrangement joins TRBV6-6 to TRBJ2-7; maybe TRBD1 (6 bases). Germline V gene lookup returns CDR1 MNHNY and CDR2 SVGAGI (reference sequence). Trimming shortened V by 2 bases and J by 5 bases, and 13 bases separated the two germline ends. This CDR3 region has 14 residues. The DNA for the CDR3 is TGTGCCAGCAGTTACGGAGCAGGGGCCCACGAGCAGTACTTC. This codes for CASSYGAGAHEQYF.

The V and J genes are TRBV5-1 and TRBJ2-1; D unresolved. Germline V gives CDR1 SGHRS, CDR2 YFSETQ. This CDR3 has 16 residues. With 1 base removed from V and 0 bases from J, the gap between germline ends came to 11 bases. CDR3 bases: TGCGCCAGCAGCTTGAGCTCTCTAAGCTCCTACAATGAGCAGTTCTTC. Amino acids: CASSLSSLSSYNEQFF.

V and J are TRBV15 and TRBJ2-7; 12 nucleotides line up with TRBD1. V dropped 3 bases and J dropped 0; count of bases not matched to a gene: 3. The CDR3 is 16 residues long. Germline V gene lookup returns CDR1 LNHNV and CDR2 YYDKDF (reference sequence). The CDR3, as DNA: TGTGCCACCAGCAGGGGACAGGGGGCCGACTCCTACGAGCAGTACTTC. It is translated as CATSRGQGADSYEQYF.